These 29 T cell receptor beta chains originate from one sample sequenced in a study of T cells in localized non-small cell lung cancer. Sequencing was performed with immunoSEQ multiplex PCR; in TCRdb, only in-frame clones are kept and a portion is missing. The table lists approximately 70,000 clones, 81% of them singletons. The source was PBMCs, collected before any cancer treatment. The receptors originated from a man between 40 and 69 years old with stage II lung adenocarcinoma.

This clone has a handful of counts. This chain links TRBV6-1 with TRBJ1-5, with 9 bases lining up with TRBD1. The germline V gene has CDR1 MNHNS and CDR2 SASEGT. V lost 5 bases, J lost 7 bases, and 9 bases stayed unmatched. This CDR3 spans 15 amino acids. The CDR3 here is CASSNPGQGGQPQHF. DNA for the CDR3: TGTGCCAGCAGTAATCCGGGACAGGGCGGGCAGCCCCAGCATTTT.

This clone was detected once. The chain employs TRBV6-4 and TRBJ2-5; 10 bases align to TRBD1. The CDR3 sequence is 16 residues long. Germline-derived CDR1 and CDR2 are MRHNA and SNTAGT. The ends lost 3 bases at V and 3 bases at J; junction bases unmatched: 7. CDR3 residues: CASSERDRGLEETQYF. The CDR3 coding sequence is TGTGCCAGCAGTGAACGGGACAGGGGCTTAGAAGAGACCCAGTACTTC.

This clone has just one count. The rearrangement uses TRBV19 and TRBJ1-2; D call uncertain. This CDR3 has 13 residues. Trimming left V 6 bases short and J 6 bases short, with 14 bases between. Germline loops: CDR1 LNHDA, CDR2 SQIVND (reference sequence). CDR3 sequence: CASSPHERDGYTF. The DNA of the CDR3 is TGTGCCAGTAGCCCACATGAGAGGGATGGCTACACCTTC. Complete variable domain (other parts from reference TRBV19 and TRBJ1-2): DGGITQSPKYLFRKEGQNVTLSCEQNLNHDAMYWYRQDPGQGLRLIYYSQIVNDFQKGDIAEGYSVSREKKESFPLTVTSAQKNPTAFYLCASSPHERDGYTFGSGTRLTVV.

CDR3 residues: CAIRTPMEGAKGELFF. As DNA, the CDR3 is TGTGCCATCAGGACGCCAATGGAGGGGGCTAAAGGGGAGCTGTTTTTT. This chain uses TRBV10-3 with TRBJ2-2; D might be TRBD1 (7 bases). V shed 6 bases and J shed 8 bases, with 22 bases lying between them. The CDR3 extends over 16 amino acids. CDR1 ENHRY and CDR2 SYGVKD come from the germline V gene.

The DNA of the CDR3 is TGTGCCAGCAGTGAAGACGCGAGCTCCTACAATGAGCAGTTCTTC. This sequence encodes CASSEDASSYNEQFF. The chain is built from TRBV2 and TRBJ2-1; D is unresolved. V was shortened by 1 base and J by 0 bases, with 7 bases between the two germline ends. This CDR3 region has 15 residues. CDR1 is SNHLY, CDR2 FYNNEI, per germline.

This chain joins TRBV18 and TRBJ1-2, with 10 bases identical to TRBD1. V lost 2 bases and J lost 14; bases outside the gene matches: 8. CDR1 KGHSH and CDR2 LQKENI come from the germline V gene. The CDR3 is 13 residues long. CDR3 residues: CASSPIGTGDITF. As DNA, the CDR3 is TGTGCCAGCTCACCAATAGGGACAGGGGATATTACCTTC.

Written as DNA, the CDR3 is TGTGCCAGCAGCTTAGATCCGGGAAACACTGAAGCTTTCTTT. This gives the protein CASSLDPGNTEAFF. V is TRBV11-2 and J is TRBJ1-1; D remains unclear. This CDR3 has 14 amino acids. V lost 0 bases and J 2 bases, leaving 7 bases between the germline ends. From germline, CDR1 is SGHAT and CDR2 FQNNGV. Full variable domain (outside the CDR3, taken from reference TRBV11-2 and TRBJ1-1): EAGVAQSPRYKIIEKRQSVAFWCNPISGHATLYWYQQILGQGPKLLIQFQNNGVVDDSQLPKDRFSAERLKGVDSTLKIQPAKLEDSAVYLCASSLDPGNTEAFFGQGTRLTVV.

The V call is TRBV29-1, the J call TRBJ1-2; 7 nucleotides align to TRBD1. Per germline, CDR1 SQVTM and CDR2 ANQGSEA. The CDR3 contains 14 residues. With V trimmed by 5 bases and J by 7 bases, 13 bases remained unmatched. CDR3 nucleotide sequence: TGCAGCGTTTCCGACCCAGGGGGAGTGAGTGGCTACACCTTC. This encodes CSVSDPGGVSGYTF.

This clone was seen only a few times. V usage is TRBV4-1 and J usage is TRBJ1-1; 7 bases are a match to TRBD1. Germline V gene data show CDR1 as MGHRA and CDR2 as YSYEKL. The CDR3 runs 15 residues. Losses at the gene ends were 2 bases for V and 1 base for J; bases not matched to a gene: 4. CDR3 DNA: TGCGCCAGCAGCCAACTGACAGGGTGGAACACTGAAGCTTTCTTT. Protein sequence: CASSQLTGWNTEAFF.

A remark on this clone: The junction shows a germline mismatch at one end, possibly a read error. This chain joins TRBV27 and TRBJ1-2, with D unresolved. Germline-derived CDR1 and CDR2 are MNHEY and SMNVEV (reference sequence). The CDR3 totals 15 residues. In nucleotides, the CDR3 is TGTGCCAGCAGTCTCCTCGGTTCAGCTAACTGTGGCTACACCTTC. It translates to CASSLLGSANCGYTF.

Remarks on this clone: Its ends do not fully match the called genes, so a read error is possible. CDR3 sequence reads: CASSRGDRVEEKLFF. The CDR3 DNA sequence: TGTGCCAGCAGTAGGGGCGACAGGGTGGAGGAAAAACTGTTTTTT. The V gene is TRBV19, the J gene TRBJ1-4; TRBD1 matches 7 bases. Germline assignment: CDR1 LNHDA and CDR2 SQIVND (reference sequence). The CDR3 extends over 15 amino acids.

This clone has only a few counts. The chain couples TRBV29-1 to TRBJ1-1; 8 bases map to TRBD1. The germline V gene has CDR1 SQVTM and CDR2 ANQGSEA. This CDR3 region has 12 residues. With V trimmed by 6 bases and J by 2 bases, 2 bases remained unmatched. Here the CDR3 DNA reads TGCAGCGTCGGACAGGGCAACACTGAAGCTTTCTTT. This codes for CSVGQGNTEAFF. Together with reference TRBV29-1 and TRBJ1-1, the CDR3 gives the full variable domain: SAVISQKPSRDICQRGTSLTIQCQVDSQVTMMFWYRQQPGQSLTLIATANQGSEATYESGFVIDKFPISRPNLTFSTLTVSNMSPEDSSIYLCSVGQGNTEAFFGQGTRLTVV.

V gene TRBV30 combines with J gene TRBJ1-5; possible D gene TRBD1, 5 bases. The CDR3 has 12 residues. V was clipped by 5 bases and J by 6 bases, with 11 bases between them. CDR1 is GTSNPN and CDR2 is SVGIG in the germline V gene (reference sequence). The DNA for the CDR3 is TGTGCCTGGTCTGGGGGAGGTCAGCCCCAGCATTTT. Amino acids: CAWSGGGQPQHF.

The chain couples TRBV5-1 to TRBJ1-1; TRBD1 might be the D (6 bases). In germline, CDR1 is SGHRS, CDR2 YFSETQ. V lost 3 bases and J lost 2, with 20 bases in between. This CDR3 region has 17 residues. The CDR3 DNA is TGCGCCAGCAGCTACGGGGCCTTAGGGGGAGGAAACACTGAAGCTTTCTTT. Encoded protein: CASSYGALGGGNTEAFF.

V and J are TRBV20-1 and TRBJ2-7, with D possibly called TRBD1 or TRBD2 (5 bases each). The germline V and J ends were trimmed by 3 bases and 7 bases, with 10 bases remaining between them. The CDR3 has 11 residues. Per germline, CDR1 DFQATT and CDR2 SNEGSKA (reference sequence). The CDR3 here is CSASLGAEQYF. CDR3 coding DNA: TGCAGTGCTAGTCTCGGGGCTGAGCAGTACTTC.

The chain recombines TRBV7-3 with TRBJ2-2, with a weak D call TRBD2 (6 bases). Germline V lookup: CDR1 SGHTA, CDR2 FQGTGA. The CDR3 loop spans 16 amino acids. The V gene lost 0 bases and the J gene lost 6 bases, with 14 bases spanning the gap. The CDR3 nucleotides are TGTGCCAGCAGCTTAACGTCTGCGGGGCGGGCCGGGGAGCTGTTTTTT. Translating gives CASSLTSAGRAGELFF.

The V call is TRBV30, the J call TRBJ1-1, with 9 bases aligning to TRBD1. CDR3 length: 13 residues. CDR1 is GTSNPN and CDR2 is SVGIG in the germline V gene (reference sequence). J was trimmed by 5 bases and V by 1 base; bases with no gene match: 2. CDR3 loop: CAWSGDRVTEAFF. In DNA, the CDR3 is TGTGCCTGGAGTGGGGACAGGGTGACTGAAGCTTTCTTT. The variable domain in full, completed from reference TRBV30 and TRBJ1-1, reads SQTIHQWPATLVQPVGSPLSLECTVEGTSNPNLYWYRQAAGRGLQLLFYSVGIGQISSEVPQNLSASRPQDRQFILSSKKLLLSDSGFYLCAWSGDRVTEAFFGQGTRLTVV.

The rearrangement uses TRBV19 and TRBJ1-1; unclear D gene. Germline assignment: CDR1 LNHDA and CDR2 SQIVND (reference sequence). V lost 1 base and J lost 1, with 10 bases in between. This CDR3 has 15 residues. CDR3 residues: CASSIAPRPNTEAFF. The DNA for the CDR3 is TGTGCCAGTAGTATAGCCCCGAGGCCGAACACTGAAGCTTTCTTT.

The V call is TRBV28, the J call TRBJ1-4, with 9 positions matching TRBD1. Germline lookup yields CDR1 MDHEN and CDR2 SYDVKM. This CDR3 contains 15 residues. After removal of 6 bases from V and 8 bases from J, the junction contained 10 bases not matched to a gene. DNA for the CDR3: TGTGCCAGCAGCCCTACAGGGGGCGAGGGCGAAAAACTGTTTTTT. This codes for CASSPTGGEGEKLFF.

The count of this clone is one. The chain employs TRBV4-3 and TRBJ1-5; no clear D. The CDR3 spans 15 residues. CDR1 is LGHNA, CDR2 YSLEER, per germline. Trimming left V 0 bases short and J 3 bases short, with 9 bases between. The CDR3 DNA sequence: TGCGCCAGCAGCCAAGATACTTCTCTCAATCAGCCCCAGCATTTT. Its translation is CASSQDTSLNQPQHF.

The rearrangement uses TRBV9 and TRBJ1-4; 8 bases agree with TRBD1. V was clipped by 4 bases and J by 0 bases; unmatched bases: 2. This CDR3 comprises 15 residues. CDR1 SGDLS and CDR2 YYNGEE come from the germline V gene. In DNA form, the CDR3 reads TGTGCCAGCAGCCAGGGGGCATCAACTAATGAAAAACTGTTTTTT. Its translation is CASSQGASTNEKLFF.

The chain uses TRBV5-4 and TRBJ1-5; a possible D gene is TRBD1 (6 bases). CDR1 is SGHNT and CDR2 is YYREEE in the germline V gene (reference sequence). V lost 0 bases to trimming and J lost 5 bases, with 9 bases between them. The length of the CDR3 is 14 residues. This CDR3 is CASSLAGQHQPQHF. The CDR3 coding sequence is TGTGCCAGCAGCTTGGCCGGACAGCATCAGCCCCAGCATTTT.

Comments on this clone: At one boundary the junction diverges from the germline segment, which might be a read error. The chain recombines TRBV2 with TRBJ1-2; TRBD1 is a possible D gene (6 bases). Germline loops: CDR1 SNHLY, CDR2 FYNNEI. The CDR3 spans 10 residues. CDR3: CASGQGRPAF. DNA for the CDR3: TGTGCCAGCGGCCAGGGGAGGCCAGCCTTC.

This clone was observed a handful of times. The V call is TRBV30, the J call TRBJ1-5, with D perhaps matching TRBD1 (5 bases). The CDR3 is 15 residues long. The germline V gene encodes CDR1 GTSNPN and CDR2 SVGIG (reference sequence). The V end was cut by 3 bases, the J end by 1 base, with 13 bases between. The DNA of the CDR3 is TGTGCCTGGAGCACTACGGGACGAAGCAATCAGCCCCAGCATTTT. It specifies CAWSTTGRSNQPQHF. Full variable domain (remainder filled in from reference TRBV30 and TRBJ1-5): SQTIHQWPATLVQPVGSPLSLECTVEGTSNPNLYWYRQAAGRGLQLLFYSVGIGQISSEVPQNLSASRPQDRQFILSSKKLLLSDSGFYLCAWSTTGRSNQPQHFGDGTRLSIL.

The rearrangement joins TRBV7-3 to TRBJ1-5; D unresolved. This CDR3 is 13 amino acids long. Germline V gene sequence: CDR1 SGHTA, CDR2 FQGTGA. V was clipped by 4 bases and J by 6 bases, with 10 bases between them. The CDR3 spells CASSSDLGQPQHF. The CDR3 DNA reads TGTGCCAGCAGCTCGGACCTGGGTCAGCCCCAGCATTTT.

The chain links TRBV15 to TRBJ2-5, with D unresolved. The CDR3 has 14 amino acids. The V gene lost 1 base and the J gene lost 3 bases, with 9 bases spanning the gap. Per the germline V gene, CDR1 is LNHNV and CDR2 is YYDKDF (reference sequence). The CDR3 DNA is TGTGCCACCAGCAGAGCTCAGCCGGAAGAGACCCAGTACTTC. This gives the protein CATSRAQPEETQYF.

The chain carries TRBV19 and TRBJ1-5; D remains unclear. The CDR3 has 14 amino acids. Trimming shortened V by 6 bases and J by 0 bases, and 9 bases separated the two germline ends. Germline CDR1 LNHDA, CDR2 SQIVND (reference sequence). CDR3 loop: CASRRSGSNQPQHF. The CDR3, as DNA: TGTGCCAGTAGACGGTCGGGTAGCAATCAGCCCCAGCATTTT.

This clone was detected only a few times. The CDR3 loop reads CASTPGGQGRDYGYTF. CDR3 coding DNA: TGTGCCAGCACTCCAGGGGGACAGGGACGAGACTATGGCTACACCTTC. This chain joins TRBV6-6 and TRBJ1-2; the match to TRBD1 covers 9 bases. The CDR3 loop spans 16 amino acids. Per the germline V gene, CDR1 is MNHNY and CDR2 is SVGAGI (reference sequence). The V gene end was trimmed by 7 bases and the J gene end by 3 bases; junction bases not matched to a gene: 12.

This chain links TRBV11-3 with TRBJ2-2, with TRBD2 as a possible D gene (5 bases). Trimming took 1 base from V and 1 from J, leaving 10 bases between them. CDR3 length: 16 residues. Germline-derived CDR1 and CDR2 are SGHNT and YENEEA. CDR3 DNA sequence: TGTGCCAGCAGCTTAGTACTACTAGAGAACACCGGGGAGCTGTTTTTT. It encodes CASSLVLLENTGELFF.